This T cell receptor (beta chain) came from a study of type 1 and type 2 diabetes patients. The overall study: Samples came from type 1 diabetic, type 2 diabetic or nondiabetic people, recruited in China. CD4+ or CD8+ T cells were positively selected from PBMCs with microbeads.

The PCR template was genomic DNA. Multiplex PCR with 30 forward and 13 reverse primers amplified the TCR beta CDR3. TCRdb used MiXCR to reprocess the multiplex PCR reads, holding one entry per CDR3 protein. The sample consists of under 300,000 distinct CDR3 sequences, 40% to 50% of them appearing once. The CDR3 sequence is 15 residues long. V lost 8 bases to trimming and J lost 5 bases, with 21 bases between them. CDR1 and CDR2 from the germline V gene are LNHNV and YYDKDF (reference sequence). Study-wide results and caveats: Groups were not age- or gender-matched, which may bias interpretation.

As regards this clonotype: Its antigen remains unknown.

The source material was peripheral blood mononuclear cells (PBMCs). The TCR sequence derives from a man between 18 and 29 years old with type 2 diabetes. The chain joins TRBV15 to TRBJ1-1, with D maybe TRBD1 (5 bases). The CDR3 is CATGEMQGMRTEAFF. CDR3 sequence (DNA): TGTGCCACCGGGGAGATGCAGGGAATGAGAACTGAAGCTTTCTTT.